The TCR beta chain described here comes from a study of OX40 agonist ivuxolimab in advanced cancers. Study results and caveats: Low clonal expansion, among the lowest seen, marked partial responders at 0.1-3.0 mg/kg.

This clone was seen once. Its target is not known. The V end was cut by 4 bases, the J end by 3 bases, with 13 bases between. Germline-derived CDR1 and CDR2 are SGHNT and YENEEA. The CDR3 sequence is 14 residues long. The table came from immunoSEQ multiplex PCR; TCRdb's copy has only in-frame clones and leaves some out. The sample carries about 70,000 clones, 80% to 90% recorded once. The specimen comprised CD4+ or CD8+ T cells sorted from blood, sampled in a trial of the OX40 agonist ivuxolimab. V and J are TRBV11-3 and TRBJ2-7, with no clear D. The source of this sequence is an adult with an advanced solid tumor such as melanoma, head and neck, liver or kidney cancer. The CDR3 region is CASSSRWPYYEQYF. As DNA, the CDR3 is TGTGCCAGCAGCTCGAGATGGCCCTACTACGAGCAGTACTTC. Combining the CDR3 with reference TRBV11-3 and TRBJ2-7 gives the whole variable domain EAGVVQSPRYKIIEKKQPVAFWCNPISGHNTLYWYLQNLGQGPELLIRYENEEAVDDSQLPKDRFSAERLKGVDSTLKIQPAELGDSAVYLCASSSRWPYYEQYFGPGTRLTVT.